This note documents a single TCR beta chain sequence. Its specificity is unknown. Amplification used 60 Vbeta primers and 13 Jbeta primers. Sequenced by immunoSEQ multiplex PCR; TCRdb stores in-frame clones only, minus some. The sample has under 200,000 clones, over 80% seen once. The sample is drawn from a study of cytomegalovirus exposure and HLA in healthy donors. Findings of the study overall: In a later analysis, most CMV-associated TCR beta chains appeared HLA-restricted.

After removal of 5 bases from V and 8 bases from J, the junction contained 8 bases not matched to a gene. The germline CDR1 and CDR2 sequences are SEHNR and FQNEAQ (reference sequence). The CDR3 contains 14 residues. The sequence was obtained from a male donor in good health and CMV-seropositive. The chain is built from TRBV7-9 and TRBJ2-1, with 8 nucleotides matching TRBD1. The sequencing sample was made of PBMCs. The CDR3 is CASSQRTGRDEQFF. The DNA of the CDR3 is TGTGCCAGCAGCCAGAGGACAGGGCGAGATGAGCAGTTCTTC.